The 31 T cell receptor beta chains below come from one sample, sequenced in a study of shared clonotypes between healthy human individuals. Some clones are missing from TCRdb's copy, which holds only in-frame ones; the method was immunoSEQ multiplex PCR. In the table there are around 2.5 million clones, approximately 94% of which are singletons. The sample taken for sequencing was naive CD4+ T cells from PBMCs. Subset defined: CD45RA+ positively selected. The source of these receptors is a young man in good health. Some clones in this sample may be carry-over from other donors' samples.

The CDR3 bases are TGCGCCAGCAATCAGGGGGGAACATTTAGCACAGATACGCAGTATTTT. Protein sequence: CASNQGGTFSTDTQYF. This chain links TRBV5-1 with TRBJ2-3; D possibly corresponds to TRBD1 (7 bases). This CDR3 comprises 16 residues. Germline V gene lookup returns CDR1 SGHRS and CDR2 YFSETQ. V gave up 6 bases and J gave up 0 bases, with 17 bases separating them.

This clone was found once. The chain uses TRBV5-4 and TRBJ2-5; D may correspond to TRBD1 or TRBD2 (6 bases each). This CDR3 is 15 amino acids long. Trimming removed 5 bases from V and 4 bases from J, with 18 bases in between. Germline V gene sequence: CDR1 SGHNT, CDR2 YYREEE (reference sequence). Here the CDR3 DNA reads TGTGCCAGCAGTTCACGCCTAGAGGGGGGAGAGACCCAGTACTTC. Translation gives CASSSRLEGGETQYF.

The chain recombines TRBV28 with TRBJ1-5, with D perhaps TRBD1 (6 bases). The CDR3 consists of 16 residues. CDR1 MDHEN and CDR2 SYDVKM come from the germline V gene. V lost 5 bases and J lost 2, with 16 bases in between. The CDR3 protein is CASSPLKDRGNQPQHF. Written as DNA, the CDR3 is TGTGCCAGCAGTCCACTAAAGGACAGAGGCAATCAGCCCCAGCATTTT.

The chain recombines TRBV4-1 with TRBJ1-2; possible D gene TRBD1, 5 bases. Trimming took off 0 bases at V and 8 bases at J, with 13 bases between the two ends. The CDR3 runs 14 residues. Germline V gives CDR1 MGHRA, CDR2 YSYEKL. The CDR3 reads CASSQELGRWGYTF. CDR3 in DNA: TGCGCCAGCAGCCAAGAACTGGGACGGTGGGGCTACACCTTC.

The chain carries TRBV15 and TRBJ1-5; a weak D match, TRBD1 (5 bases). The V end lost 3 bases, the J end lost 2 bases, and 11 bases lay between the germline ends. The CDR3 is 15 amino acids. Germline-derived CDR1 and CDR2 are LNHNV and YYDKDF (reference sequence). The CDR3 DNA is TGTGCCACCAGCAGGGGGCAGACCGGCAATCAGCCCCAGCATTTT. Translating gives CATSRGQTGNQPQHF.

The rearrangement joins TRBV28 to TRBJ1-5; weak D call: TRBD1 (5 bases). CDR1 and CDR2 from the germline V gene are MDHEN and SYDVKM. V was pared by 6 bases and J by 6 bases, with 21 bases between. CDR3 length equals 16 residues. CDR3 region: CASSPPAGSTSQPQHF. In DNA, the CDR3 is TGTGCCAGCAGCCCCCCGGCAGGGTCGACGAGTCAGCCCCAGCATTTT.

The chain combines TRBV5-4 with TRBJ2-7, with a possible D match to TRBD2 (5 bases). CDR1 and CDR2 from the germline V gene are SGHNT and YYREEE (reference sequence). The CDR3 covers 12 residues. Between the trimmed V and J ends, which lost 1 base and 6 bases, there was a span of 8 bases. Here the CDR3 reads CASSLPSGEQYF. CDR3 coding DNA: TGTGCCAGCAGCTTGCCCAGCGGCGAGCAGTACTTC.

V is TRBV21-1 and J is TRBJ2-7; the table's D call of TRBD2 was not tested on the DNA. TRBV21-1 is deemed a pseudogene. The CDR3 sequence is 14 residues long. The CDR3 reads CASSKKERTYEQYF. CDR3 sequence (DNA): TGTGCCAGCAGCAAAAAGGAGCGGACCTACGAGCAGTACTTC.

For this clone: The same CDR3 is also encoded by other DNA sequences in this sample. The V and J genes are TRBV5-1 and TRBJ2-7, with D possibly matching TRBD1 (7 bases). Trimming left V 5 bases short and J 2 bases short, with 14 bases between. Germline values: CDR1 SGHRS, CDR2 YFSETQ. CDR3 size: 14 residues. Here the CDR3 reads CASSSGDRAYEQYF. The CDR3 nucleotides are TGCGCCAGCAGTTCGGGGGACAGAGCCTACGAGCAGTACTTC.

This clone was counted once. This chain joins TRBV27 and TRBJ1-1; 8 bases match TRBD1. The CDR3 consists of 14 residues. Germline values: CDR1 MNHEY, CDR2 SMNVEV (reference sequence). Germline trimming cut 5 bases from V and 5 bases from J; bases unmatched to any gene: 7. The CDR3 DNA reads as TGTGCCAGCAGTGTGGACAGGGTTAGGACTGAAGCTTTCTTT. This sequence encodes CASSVDRVRTEAFF.

The chain carries TRBV25-1 and TRBJ1-5; weak D call: TRBD1 (5 bases). Trimming took 10 bases from V and 0 from J, leaving 22 bases between them. Germline-derived CDR1 and CDR2 are MGHDK and SYGVNS. CDR3 length: 17 residues. For the CDR3, the DNA is TGTGCCACCGGCCCGCGGGACGGGACCTATAGCAATCAGCCCCAGCATTTT. This translates into CATGPRDGTYSNQPQHF.

This sequence joins TRBV15 and TRBJ1-2, with D possibly being TRBD1 (5 bases). Trimming took off 1 base at V and 8 bases at J, with 17 bases between the two ends. The germline V gene encodes CDR1 LNHNV and CDR2 YYDKDF (reference sequence). CDR3 length: 15 residues. The DNA for the CDR3 is TGTGCCACCAGCAGAGGGGGAGAGGGGAGCGGAGGCTACACCTTC. Translated, it gives CATSRGGEGSGGYTF.

The gene calls are TRBV29-1 and TRBJ2-5; 9 bases are a match to TRBD2. The J call may not be correct, given that the DNA end is closer to TRBJ2-7. The germline gives CDR1 SQVTM, CDR2 ANQGSEA. This CDR3 has 14 residues. The CDR3 sequence: CSVVVTSGYYEQYF. CDR3 coding DNA: TGCAGCGTTGTTGTGACTAGCGGATACTACGAGCAGTACTTC.

The gene calls are TRBV10-3 and TRBJ2-1; D might be TRBD2 (6 bases). The CDR3 is 14 amino acids. The V and J ends lost 4 bases and 11 bases respectively, with 18 bases between them. Germline V CDR1 and CDR2: ENHRY, SYGVKD. CDR3 coding DNA: TGTGCCATCAGTGTTTCGCGGGACGGGGATCAGCAGTTCTTC. Protein product: CAISVSRDGDQQFF.

The chain combines TRBV28 with TRBJ2-7, with 7 bases aligning to TRBD2. There are 16 residues in the CDR3. V shed 11 bases and J 2 bases; nucleotides not matched to a gene: 18. Germline V gene sequence: CDR1 MDHEN, CDR2 SYDVKM. The CDR3 loop is CACQGMGEGPAYEQYF. The CDR3 region has the DNA TGTGCCTGTCAAGGGATGGGGGAGGGCCCGGCCTACGAGCAGTACTTC.

The chain recombines TRBV28 with TRBJ2-3; D unresolved. Trimming removed 4 bases from V and 6 bases from J, with 20 bases in between. The CDR3 length is 16 residues. Germline CDR1 and CDR2: MDHEN and SYDVKM. The CDR3 DNA follows: TGTGCCAGCAGTTACCAATCTGGATCGGAAGCGGATACGCAGTATTTT. Protein sequence: CASSYQSGSEADTQYF.

The CDR3 DNA is TGTGCCAGCACGGAGACCGGGACAGCCCGCAACAATGAGCAGTTCTTC. Its translation: CASTETGTARNNEQFF. The V gene is TRBV25-1, the J gene TRBJ2-1, with 7 nucleotides matching TRBD1. The V and J ends lost 7 bases and 5 bases, in that order; junction bases with no gene match: 14. Per germline, CDR1 MGHDK and CDR2 SYGVNS. This CDR3 contains 16 residues.

The chain has TRBV11-3 and TRBJ2-1; D not resolved. This CDR3 contains 13 residues. CDR1 and CDR2 from the germline V gene are SGHNT and YENEEA. Trimming pared 0 bases from V and 5 bases from J, leaving 5 bases between. As DNA, the CDR3 is TGTGCCAGCAGCTTAGACCTAAACAATGAGCAGTTCTTC. Protein product: CASSLDLNNEQFF.

This clone was observed a single time. This chain connects TRBV19 to TRBJ1-5; D is ambiguous. CDR3 size: 12 residues. Per the germline V gene, CDR1 is LNHDA and CDR2 is SQIVND (reference sequence). V was clipped by 6 bases and J by 2 bases, with 5 bases between them. The CDR3 bases are TGTGCCAGTAGGAGTGGCAATCAGCCCCAGCATTTT. Its protein product is CASRSGNQPQHF.

V and J are TRBV19 and TRBJ1-2, with D possibly being TRBD1 (6 bases). This CDR3 region has 13 residues. Trimming shortened V by 5 bases and J by 6 bases, and 13 bases separated the two germline ends. Germline-derived CDR1 and CDR2 are LNHDA and SQIVND (reference sequence). The DNA of the CDR3 is TGTGCCAGTAGTGTCGGACAGTTTGATGGCTACACCTTC. As protein: CASSVGQFDGYTF.

V gene TRBV6-1 combines with J gene TRBJ1-1; D gene uncertain. CDR1 MNHNS and CDR2 SASEGT come from the germline V gene. V was trimmed by 4 bases and J by 1 base, leaving 13 bases between them. The CDR3 is 15 amino acids. The chain's CDR3 is CASSVNTIANTEAFF. CDR3 coding DNA: TGTGCCAGCAGTGTCAACACTATCGCGAACACTGAAGCTTTCTTT.

The chain employs TRBV18 and TRBJ2-6, with a tentative D call TRBD1 (5 bases). The length of the CDR3 is 16 residues. V was cut by 3 bases and J by 2 bases, with 11 bases left in between. Germline CDR1 and CDR2: KGHSH and LQKENI. CDR3 region: CASSPGRVAGANVLTF. The CDR3 DNA reads as TGTGCCAGCTCACCCGGCAGGGTTGCTGGGGCCAACGTCCTGACTTTC. Together with reference TRBV18 and TRBJ2-6, the CDR3 gives the full variable domain: NAGVMQNPRHLVRRRGQEARLRCSPMKGHSHVYWYRQLPEEGLKFMVYLQKENIIDESGMPKERFSAEFPKEGPSILRIQQVVRGDSAAYFCASSPGRVAGANVLTFGAGSRLTVL.

DNA of the CDR3: TGTGCCAGCAGCTTGGATTGGAGGAGGTACGAGCAGTACTTC. Amino acids: CASSLDWRRYEQYF. The rearrangement joins TRBV5-6 to TRBJ2-7; D is possibly TRBD2 (5 bases). The germline V gene has CDR1 SGHDT and CDR2 YYEEEE. V was pared by 0 bases and J by 4 bases, with 11 bases between. The CDR3 contains 14 residues.

Remarks on this clone: The junction differs from germline at one of its ends, possibly a read error. The J gene is TRBJ2-7, the V gene TRBV6-5, with D perhaps TRBD2 (5 bases). The CDR3 has 11 residues. Germline CDR1 MNHEY, CDR2 SVGAGI. The CDR3 region is CASKSREDWIF. The CDR3 DNA follows: TGTGCCAGCAAAAGCCGGGAAGACTGGATCTTC.

This chain connects TRBV11-2 to TRBJ2-7, with 7 bases identical to TRBD2. The CDR3 sequence is 13 residues long. Germline values: CDR1 SGHAT, CDR2 FQNNGV. After removal of 5 bases from V and 6 bases from J, the junction contained 7 bases not matched to a gene. CDR3 in DNA: TGTGCCAGCAGCCCGGGGGAGGGTGGCGAGCAGTACTTC. Protein: CASSPGEGGEQYF.

This clone was found once. The chain carries TRBV7-9 and TRBJ2-7, with 10 bases fitting TRBD2. The CDR3 spans 18 residues. After removal of 2 bases from V and 3 bases from J, the junction contained 13 bases not matched to a gene. Germline V lookup: CDR1 SEHNR, CDR2 FQNEAQ (reference sequence). The CDR3 is CASSLFGLAGVSIYEQYF. The CDR3 nucleotides are TGTGCCAGCAGCTTATTCGGGCTAGCGGGAGTCTCGATCTACGAGCAGTACTTC.

V gene TRBV28 combines with J gene TRBJ1-5; D is possibly TRBD1 (6 bases). V dropped 5 bases and J dropped 3 bases, with 14 bases sitting between them. The CDR3 is 15 residues long. Germline assignment: CDR1 MDHEN and CDR2 SYDVKM. CDR3 nucleotides: TGTGCCAGCAGTCAGGGGTTCGGATTCAATCAGCCCCAGCATTTT. Its translation: CASSQGFGFNQPQHF.

The rearrangement links TRBV7-9 to TRBJ2-7, with 9 positions matching TRBD2. Germline V gene data show CDR1 as SEHNR and CDR2 as FQNEAQ (reference sequence). Trimming cost V 6 bases and J 3 bases; bases outside gene matches: 9. The CDR3 extends over 15 amino acids. CDR3 amino acids: CASSSGREGNYEQYF. DNA for the CDR3: TGTGCCAGCAGTTCCGGGCGGGAGGGTAACTACGAGCAGTACTTC.

This clone was detected once. V is TRBV14 and J is TRBJ2-1, with 11 bases that match TRBD1. Germline lookup yields CDR1 SGHDN and CDR2 FVKESK. CDR3 length equals 15 residues. The J segment lost 5 bases and the V segment lost 3 bases, leaving 3 bases of the junction unmatched. Here the CDR3 reads CASSHGTGGHNEQFF. DNA for the CDR3: TGTGCCAGCAGCCACGGGACAGGGGGACACAATGAGCAGTTCTTC.

Here the CDR3 DNA reads TGCGCCAGCAGCCAAGCTTGGGCGGGTGCTAACCACGAGCAGTACTTC. Translated: CASSQAWAGANHEQYF. The chain is built from TRBV4-3 and TRBJ2-7; TRBD2 is a possible D gene (5 bases). This CDR3 is 16 amino acids long. In germline, CDR1 is LGHNA, CDR2 YSLEER. Trimming pared 1 base from V and 5 bases from J, leaving 18 bases between.

The chain links TRBV27 to TRBJ2-3; D is undetermined. Per germline, CDR1 MNHEY and CDR2 SMNVEV (reference sequence). The CDR3 has 14 residues. V was pared by 6 bases and J by 5 bases, with 15 bases between. CDR3 nucleotide sequence: TGTGCCAGCAGACTGACCACAAGGATAGATACGCAGTATTTT. It translates to CASRLTTRIDTQYF.